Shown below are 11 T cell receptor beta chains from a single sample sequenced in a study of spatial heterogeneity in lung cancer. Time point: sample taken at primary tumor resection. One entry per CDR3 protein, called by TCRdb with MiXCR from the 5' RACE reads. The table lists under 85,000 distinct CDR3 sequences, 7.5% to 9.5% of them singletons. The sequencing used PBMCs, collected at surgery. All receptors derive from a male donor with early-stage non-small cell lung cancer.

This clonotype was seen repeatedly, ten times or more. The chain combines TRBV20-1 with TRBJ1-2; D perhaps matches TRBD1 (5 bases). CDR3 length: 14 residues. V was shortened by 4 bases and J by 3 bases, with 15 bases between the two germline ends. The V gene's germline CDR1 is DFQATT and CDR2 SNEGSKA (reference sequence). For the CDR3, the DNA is TGCAGTGCTATAAAACCCAGGGTTGACTATGGCTACACCTTC. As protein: CSAIKPRVDYGYTF.

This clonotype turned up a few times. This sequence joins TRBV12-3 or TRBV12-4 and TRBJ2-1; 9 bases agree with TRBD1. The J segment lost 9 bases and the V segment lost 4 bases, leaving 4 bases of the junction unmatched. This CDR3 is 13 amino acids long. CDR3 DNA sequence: TGTGCCAGCAGTTCGGGGACAGGGACTGAGCAGTTCTTC. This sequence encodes CASSSGTGTEQFF.

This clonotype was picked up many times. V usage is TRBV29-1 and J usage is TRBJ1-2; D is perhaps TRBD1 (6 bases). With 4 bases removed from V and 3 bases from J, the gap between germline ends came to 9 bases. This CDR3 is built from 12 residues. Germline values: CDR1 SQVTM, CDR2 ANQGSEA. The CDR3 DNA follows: TGCAGCGTTGCACAGGGCGACTATGGCTACACCTTC. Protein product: CSVAQGDYGYTF.

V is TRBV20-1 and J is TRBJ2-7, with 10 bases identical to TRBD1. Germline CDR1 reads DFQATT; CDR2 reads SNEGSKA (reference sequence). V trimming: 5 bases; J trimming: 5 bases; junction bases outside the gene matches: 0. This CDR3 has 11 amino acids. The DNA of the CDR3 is TGCAGTGCTGGACAGGGGGACGAGCAGTACTTC. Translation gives CSAGQGDEQYF.

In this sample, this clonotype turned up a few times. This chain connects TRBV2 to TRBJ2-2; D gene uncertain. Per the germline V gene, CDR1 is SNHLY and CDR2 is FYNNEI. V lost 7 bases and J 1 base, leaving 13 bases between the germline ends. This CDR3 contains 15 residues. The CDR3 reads CASKFRGGNTGELFF. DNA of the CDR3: TGTGCCAGCAAATTTAGAGGCGGGAACACCGGGGAGCTGTTTTTT.

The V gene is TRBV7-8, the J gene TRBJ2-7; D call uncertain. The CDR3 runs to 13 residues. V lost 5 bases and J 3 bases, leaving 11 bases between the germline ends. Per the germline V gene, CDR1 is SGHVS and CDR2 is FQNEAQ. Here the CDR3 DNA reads TGTGCCAGCAGCCCCTTGGTTGGCTACGAGCAGTACTTC. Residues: CASSPLVGYEQYF.

The CDR3 reads CASNDRLGLAGNEQFF. Written as DNA, the CDR3 is TGTGCCAGCAACGATCGCCTGGGACTAGCGGGGAATGAGCAGTTCTTC. The V and J genes are TRBV12-3 or TRBV12-4 and TRBJ2-1; 13 bases align to TRBD2. V lost 7 bases and J lost 7; bases outside the gene matches: 10. The CDR3 spans 16 residues.

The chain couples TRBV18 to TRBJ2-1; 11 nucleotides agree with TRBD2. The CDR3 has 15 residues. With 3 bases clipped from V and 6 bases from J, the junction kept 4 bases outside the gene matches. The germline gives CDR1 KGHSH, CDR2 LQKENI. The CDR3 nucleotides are TGTGCCAGCTCACCGCGACTAGCGGGAAGCAATGAGCAGTTCTTC. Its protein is CASSPRLAGSNEQFF.

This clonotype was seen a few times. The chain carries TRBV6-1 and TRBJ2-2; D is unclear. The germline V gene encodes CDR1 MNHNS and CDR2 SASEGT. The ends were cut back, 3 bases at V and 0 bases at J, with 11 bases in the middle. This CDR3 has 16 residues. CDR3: CASSDVRYTNTGELFF. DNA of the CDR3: TGTGCCAGCAGTGATGTCCGATACACGAACACCGGGGAGCTGTTTTTT.

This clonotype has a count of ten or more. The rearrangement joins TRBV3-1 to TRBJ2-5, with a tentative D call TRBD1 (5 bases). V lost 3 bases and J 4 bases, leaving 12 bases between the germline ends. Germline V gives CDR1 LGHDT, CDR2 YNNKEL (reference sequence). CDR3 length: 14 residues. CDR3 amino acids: CASSQSGRGETQYF. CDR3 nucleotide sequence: TGTGCCAGCAGCCAGTCAGGGCGCGGAGAGACCCAGTACTTC.

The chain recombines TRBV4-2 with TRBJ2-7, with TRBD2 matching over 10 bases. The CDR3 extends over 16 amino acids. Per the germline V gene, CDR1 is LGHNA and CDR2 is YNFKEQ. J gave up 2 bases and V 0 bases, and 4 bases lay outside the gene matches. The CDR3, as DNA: TGTGCCAGCAGCCAAGATTTACTAGCGGGACCCTACGAGCAGTACTTC. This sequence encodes CASSQDLLAGPYEQYF.